These T cell receptor beta chains were read from a single sample in a study of cytomegalovirus exposure and HLA in healthy donors. Method: immunoSEQ multiplex PCR; TCRdb's copy keeps in-frame clones and lacks some. The data show approximately 110,000 clones, 15% seen once. The sequenced sample consisted of PBMCs. The receptors here all came from a woman in her late teens or twenties in good health and CMV-seronegative. The CDR3 runs from the conserved cysteine through the conserved F or W. D genes are given only for firm matches. Only part of the rows carry a size: once, few, many, or a class if the clone is expanded.

NA	TRBV28	TRBJ2-7	TRBD1	CASSLQGVYEQYF	TGTGCCAGCAGTTTACAGGGGGTTTACGAGCAGTACTTC
few	TRBV28	TRBJ2-2	TRBD2	CASTPSGNTGELFF	TGTGCCAGCACCCCTAGCGGTAACACCGGGGAGCTGTTTTTT
NA	TRBV6-1	TRBJ2-1	NA	CASSASGGAHEQFF	TGTGCCAGCAGTGCTTCCGGGGGAGCCCATGAGCAGTTCTTC
few	TRBV28	TRBJ2-5	NA	CASSTGEETQYF	TGTGCCAGCAGTACGGGGGAAGAGACCCAGTACTTC
NA	TRBV29-1	TRBJ1-1	NA	CSVERNTEAFF	TGCAGCGTTGAGAGGAACACTGAAGCTTTCTTT
few	TRBV29-1	TRBJ2-1	TRBD1	CSVEGTGGNEQFF	TGCAGCGTTGAGGGGACAGGGGGCAATGAGCAGTTCTTC
NA	TRBV7-3	TRBJ2-2	NA	CASSYHSGNTGELFF	TGTGCCAGCAGCTATCATAGCGGGAACACCGGGGAGCTGTTTTTT
few	TRBV27	TRBJ2-3	NA	CASSLSSINTQYF	TGTGCCAGCAGTTTATCGTCAATCAATACGCAGTATTTT
NA	TRBV5-1	TRBJ1-4	TRBD1	CASSLTTGRGEKLFF	TGCGCCAGCAGCTTGACGACAGGGCGGGGTGAAAAACTGTTTTTT
NA	TRBV5-6	TRBJ1-1	NA	CASSLSLGAEAFF	TGTGCCAGCAGCTTGAGTTTGGGCGCTGAAGCTTTCTTT
few	TRBV29-1	TRBJ2-3	NA	CSVEDRGDGTDTQYF	TGCAGCGTTGAAGATCGAGGAGATGGCACAGATACGCAGTATTTT
NA	TRBV13	TRBJ2-1	NA	CASSPREGRPGVQFF	TGTGCCAGCAGCCCCCGAGAGGGGCGACCGGGGGTTCAGTTCTTC
NA	TRBV7-9	TRBJ2-5	TRBD1	CASSLQGAQETQYF	TGTGCCAGCAGCCTTCAGGGGGCTCAAGAGACCCAGTACTTC
few	TRBV6-6	TRBJ1-5	TRBD1	CASSYSLDRDQPQHF	TGTGCCAGCAGTTACTCCCTGGACAGGGATCAGCCCCAGCATTTT
few	TRBV7-6	TRBJ2-1	NA	CASSRDRYNEQFF	TGTGCCAGCAGTCGCGACAGGTACAATGAGCAGTTCTTC
NA	TRBV5-1	TRBJ2-3	TRBD2	CASSPGLAGATDTQYF	TGCGCCAGCAGCCCGGGACTAGCGGGGGCCACAGATACGCAGTATTTT
NA	TRBV6-5	TRBJ1-4	TRBD1	CASSDGTGTKKLFF	TGTGCCAGCAGTGACGGGACAGGAACGAAAAAACTGTTTTTT
NA	TRBV6-5	TRBJ1-5	TRBD1	CASSGDRGQPQHF	TGTGCCAGCAGTGGCGACAGGGGTCAGCCCCAGCATTTT
NA	TRBV30	TRBJ1-5	NA	CAWSATGRPSGQDYSNQPQHF	TGTGCCTGGAGTGCAACCGGTAGGCCGTCAGGGCAGGATTATAGCAATCAGCCCCAGCATTTT
few	TRBV6-1	TRBJ2-3	NA	CASSDELGFTDTQYF	TGTGCCAGCAGTGACGAGCTCGGGTTTACAGATACGCAGTATTTT
few	TRBV7-8	TRBJ2-7	NA	CASSLNSRASVSYEQYF	TGTGCCAGCAGCTTAAACTCCCGAGCTAGCGTCTCCTACGAGCAGTACTTC
few	TRBV9	TRBJ1-4	TRBD1	CASSAKGQPLNEKLFF	TGTGCCAGCAGCGCAAAGGGACAGCCTCTTAATGAAAAACTGTTTTTT
few	TRBV4-1	TRBJ2-7	TRBD2	CASSQSSGAYEQYF	TGCGCCAGCAGCCAATCCAGCGGGGCCTACGAGCAGTACTTC
few	TRBV10-3	TRBJ1-2	TRBD1	CAIRQGANYGYTF	TGTGCCATCAGACAGGGGGCGAACTATGGCTACACCTTC
few	TRBV30	TRBJ2-7	TRBD2	CAWSVLGGAYEQYF	TGTGCCTGGAGTGTACTCGGGGGGGCCTACGAGCAGTACTTC
NA	TRBV18	TRBJ1-4	NA	CASSPGGRTNEKLFF	TGTGCCAGCTCACCGGGGGGACGGACTAATGAAAAACTGTTTTTT
NA	TRBV28	TRBJ2-7	TRBD1	CASSSTGGNDEQYF	TGTGCCAGCAGCTCGACAGGGGGGAATGACGAGCAGTACTTC
NA	TRBV19	TRBJ1-1	TRBD1	CASSIKTGGREAFF	TGTGCCAGTAGTATAAAAACAGGGGGTCGTGAAGCTTTCTTT
few	TRBV27	TRBJ1-5	NA	CASSPQTQGANQPQHF	TGTGCCAGCAGCCCACAGACACAGGGTGCCAATCAGCCCCAGCATTTT
NA	TRBV6-1	TRBJ2-5	TRBD1	CASTGTVQETQYF	TGTGCCAGCACCGGGACAGTCCAAGAGACCCAGTACTTC
few	TRBV5-1	TRBJ2-3	NA	CASSFTLAYTDTQYF	TGCGCCAGCAGCTTCACGCTAGCATACACAGATACGCAGTATTTT